The clone carrying this T cell receptor (beta chain) was detected only a few times. Its antigen is unidentified. This sample is drawn from a study of post-analysis software for immune sequencing data. Every TCR beta cDNA library bore unique molecular identifiers. TCRdb used MiXCR to reprocess the PCR reads, holding one entry per CDR3 protein. The sample includes about 400,000 distinct CDR3 sequences, around a third seen only once; the top ten take 10% to 15%. Study-wide results and caveats: Relative to controls, patients with multiple sclerosis showed significantly lower normalized Chao1 diversity. When the samples were clustered directly with F measure, those that had been prepared in the same batch showed strong co-clustering. In patients, TRBV5-6, TRBV5-1 and TRBV20-1 belonged to 4 or 5 TRBV segments found more frequently than in controls.

The germline gives CDR1 LGHDT, CDR2 YNNKEL (reference sequence). The V gene end was trimmed by 4 bases and the J gene end by 4 bases; junction bases not matched to a gene: 6. The CDR3 totals 14 residues. This sequence originates from a girl aged 5 to 17 with multiple sclerosis. The V gene is TRBV3-1, the J gene TRBJ2-5; the match to TRBD2 covers 7 bases. What was sequenced was blood. The CDR3 DNA reads TGTGCCAGCAGCCTACGACTAGCCGGAGAGACCCAGTACTTC. Protein product: CASSLRLAGETQYF.